This paragraph reports one T cell receptor beta chain. What it binds is unknown. The donors were members of the validation cohort comprising about 130 subjects, separate from the approximately 700-subject first cohort. This specimen belongs to a study of cytomegalovirus exposure and HLA in healthy donors. On the study more broadly: Later, an analysis reported that the roughly 120 validation repertoires had used the same platform as the 500 to 750 first-cohort repertoires. Findings of the study overall: In the roughly 110 validation repertoires, under 95% of cluster scores exceeded 0, per a later analysis.

Between the trimmed V and J ends, which lost 5 bases and 2 bases, there was a span of 7 bases. CDR3 length equals 13 residues. Germline-derived CDR1 and CDR2 are SNHLY and FYNNEI. The repertoire was sequenced with immunoSEQ multiplex PCR; TCRdb's copy has only in-frame clones and lacks some. The table lists more than 110,000 clones, almost 85% of them singletons. The sequenced sample was PBMCs. The chain combines TRBV2 with TRBJ1-3, with a weak D call TRBD1 (6 bases). This TCR came from a woman between 25 and 40 years old in good health and CMV-seronegative. The CDR3 region has the DNA TGTGCCAGCAGTTACAGGGCTGGAAACACCATATATTTT. It encodes CASSYRAGNTIYF. Complete variable domain (other parts from reference TRBV2 and TRBJ1-3): EPEVTQTPSHQVTQMGQEVILRCVPISNHLYFYWYRQILGQKVEFLVSFYNNEISEKSEIFDDQFSVERPDGSNFTLKIRSTKLEDSAMYFCASSYRAGNTIYFGEGSWLTVV.